The entry that follows covers one T cell receptor beta chain sequence. The antigen is not known. Next came a second PCR, run for about 6 to 12 cycles, which used a sample-barcoded 5' primer along with a J-beta primer mix. Each of the cDNA molecules was tagged by a template-switch adaptor with 12 random nucleotides. In TCRdb, the 5' RACE reads were re-called with MiXCR into one record per CDR3 protein. The table lists 780,000 or so distinct CDR3 sequences, about 56% of them singletons. The data were taken from a study of blood T cells in healthy people across ages. Study-wide points: Naive T cell percentage showed a strong correlation with TCR beta diversity. Unknown CMV status may confound age-related changes in expanded clones.

The sample, around 9.9 milliliters of peripheral blood, was drawn from each donor. The germline CDR1 and CDR2 sequences are MNHEY and SVGAGI. The CDR3 extends over 12 amino acids. The sequencing input was blood. V usage is TRBV6-5 and J usage is TRBJ2-1; D gene unclear. Near its end, the DNA agrees better with TRBJ2-7, so the J call may be wrong. This TCR derives from a man aged 40-49 years in good health. The CDR3, as DNA: TGTGCCACCGGAGACACATACAATGAGCAGTACTTC. Translating it yields CATGDTYNEQYF.